This TCR beta chain originates from a study of CD8 T cells in ankylosing spondylitis. TCRdb independently ran MiXCR on the 5' RACE reads; one entry per CDR3 protein. The sample comprises some 150,000 distinct CDR3 sequences, under 45% of which are singletons, and roughly 15% rests with the top ten. Germline CDR1 SEHNR, CDR2 FQNEAQ (reference sequence). This CDR3 region has 16 residues. Germline trimming cut 4 bases from V and 2 bases from J; bases unmatched to any gene: 7. Study-wide points: Disease-associated clones were CD8+ and fairly uncommon in peripheral blood.

This clonotype appeared a single time. The antigen is unknown. The sample consisted of synovial fluid, either unsorted or a sorted T cell fraction (not recorded which). The sequence derives from a male donor with ankylosing spondylitis. The chain joins TRBV7-9 to TRBJ2-1, with TRBD2 identical over 8 bases. CDR3 sequence: CASSYELAATYNEQFF. CDR3 nucleotide sequence: TGTGCCAGCAGCTACGAACTAGCGGCTACCTACAATGAGCAGTTCTTC.